The 12 T cell receptor beta chains presented below share a single source sample, sequenced in a study of blood T cell repertoires in COVID-19. Sequencing was performed with immunoSEQ multiplex PCR; in TCRdb, only in-frame clones are kept and a portion is missing. This table holds approximately 280,000 clones, around 88% found once. The sequencing sample was made of PBMCs or T cells enriched from blood (not recorded which). The receptors were sampled from a middle-aged woman who had recovered from COVID-19.

The chain uses TRBV7-8 and TRBJ2-7; 12 bases align to TRBD2. The V segment lost 1 base and the J segment 7 bases; nucleotides outside the gene matches: 5. Germline CDR1 is SGHVS and CDR2 is FQNEAQ. This CDR3 region has 15 residues. CDR3 residues: CASSLVLAGGSEQYF. CDR3 coding DNA: TGTGCCAGCAGCTTAGTGCTAGCGGGAGGGTCTGAGCAGTACTTC.

The chain uses TRBV3-1 (or the pseudogene TRBV3-2) and TRBJ1-2; no definite D call. Germline values: CDR1 LGHDT, CDR2 YNNKEL (reference sequence). With 1 base removed from V and 8 bases from J, the gap between germline ends came to 11 bases. The CDR3 extends over 13 amino acids. DNA for the CDR3: TGTGCCAGCAGCCAAGGAAGAGGGTCGGGCTACACCTTC. It codes for CASSQGRGSGYTF.

This clone was recorded a few times. The genes are TRBV11-2 and TRBJ1-1; D unclear. There are 12 residues in the CDR3. V lost 5 bases and J lost 1, with 5 bases in between. Germline values: CDR1 SGHAT, CDR2 FQNNGV. CDR3 DNA sequence: TGTGCCAGCAGCAGAGCGAACACTGAAGCTTTCTTT. Translating gives CASSRANTEAFF.

This chain links TRBV7-2 with TRBJ2-4; the D is unclear. Germline lookup yields CDR1 SGHTA and CDR2 FQGNSA. V gave up 4 bases and J gave up 5 bases, with 9 bases separating them. CDR3 size: 13 residues. This CDR3 is CASSSSYQNIQYF. Here the CDR3 DNA reads TGTGCCAGCAGCTCGAGCTACCAAAACATTCAGTACTTC.

The genes are TRBV6-1 and TRBJ1-1; no firm D call. Per the germline V gene, CDR1 is MNHNS and CDR2 is SASEGT. The CDR3 loop spans 13 amino acids. V was clipped by 3 bases and J by 1 base, with 6 bases between them. The CDR3 region is CASSEVANTEAFF. CDR3 in DNA: TGTGCCAGCAGTGAGGTGGCGAACACTGAAGCTTTCTTT.

About this clone itself: Other DNA sequences of this sample code for an identical CDR3. The rearrangement uses TRBV4-1 and TRBJ2-7; possibly TRBD2 for D (6 bases). Germline V gene sequence: CDR1 MGHRA, CDR2 YSYEKL. V shed 0 bases and J shed 1 base, with 10 bases lying between them. The CDR3 runs 15 residues. The CDR3 coding sequence is TGCGCCAGCAGCCAAGACCCAGCGGGTTCCTACGAGCAGTACTTC. Residues: CASSQDPAGSYEQYF.

The table lists this clone with a count of one. The V gene is TRBV5-8, the J gene TRBJ2-5; TRBD2 matches 12 bases. This CDR3 comprises 18 residues. The ends lost 4 bases at V and 2 bases at J; junction bases unmatched: 12. The germline V gene has CDR1 SGHTS and CDR2 YDEGEE. CDR3 loop: CASSKGLTGTSGQETQYF. CDR3 nucleotides: TGTGCCAGCAGCAAGGGGCTGACCGGGACTAGCGGGCAAGAGACCCAGTACTTC.

The chain joins TRBV15 to TRBJ1-6; D not certain. The CDR3 covers 12 residues. CDR1 is LNHNV and CDR2 is YYDKDF in the germline V gene (reference sequence). With 6 bases removed from V and 8 bases from J, the gap between germline ends came to 8 bases. CDR3 coding DNA: TGTGCCACCAGTAGGAGGGATTCACCCCTCCACTTT. Translating it yields CATSRRDSPLHF.

This chain uses TRBV28 with TRBJ1-4; 7 positions agree with TRBD1. Germline CDR1 MDHEN, CDR2 SYDVKM. Unmatched junction bases numbered 5, after V lost 8 bases and J lost 8 bases. The CDR3 has 12 residues. CDR3 sequence: CASLGTDEKLFF. CDR3 nucleotide sequence: TGTGCCAGCCTCGGGACAGACGAAAAACTGTTTTTT.

The chain combines TRBV24-1 with TRBJ2-6, with D perhaps TRBD1 (6 bases). CDR1 and CDR2 (germline): KGHDR, SFDVKD. Trimming pared 5 bases from V and 2 bases from J, leaving 12 bases between. There are 16 residues in the CDR3. CDR3 in DNA: TGTGCCACCAGTGTTTCCAGGGGAACTGGGGCCAACGTCCTGACTTTC. Its protein product is CATSVSRGTGANVLTF.

V usage is TRBV28 and J usage is TRBJ2-3, with 7 bases identical to TRBD2. Germline V lookup: CDR1 MDHEN, CDR2 SYDVKM. Unmatched junction bases numbered 3, after V lost 3 bases and J lost 3 bases. This CDR3 comprises 14 residues. The CDR3 sequence: CASSLGGRTDTQYF. As DNA, the CDR3 is TGTGCCAGCAGTTTGGGCGGGAGAACAGATACGCAGTATTTT.

V gene TRBV28 combines with J gene TRBJ1-4; TRBD1 is a possible D gene (5 bases). The germline V and J ends were trimmed by 6 bases and 2 bases, with 19 bases remaining between them. CDR1 and CDR2 (germline): MDHEN, SYDVKM. The CDR3 loop spans 17 amino acids. CDR3 in DNA: TGTGCCAGCAGGCGGGACGCCACGTTTTCGACTAATGAAAAACTGTTTTTT. It encodes CASRRDATFSTNEKLFF.